This T cell receptor beta chain was identified during a study of blood T cell repertoires in COVID-19. Whole-study context: From T cells, B-cell-depleted T cells, or PBMCs came the material, which was cDNA or gDNA.

Authors' methods: Amplified reference gene primers provided the basis for estimating nucleated cell counts. Clones were sequenced by immunoSEQ multiplex PCR, and TCRdb holds only the in-frame ones, with some missing. That table furnishes V, J and clone size, whereas the DNA furnished D and trimming. Of over 250,000 clones in the sample, less than 90% were seen once. The CDR3 totals 13 residues. V lost 7 bases and J 4 bases, leaving 13 bases between the germline ends. The germline V gene has CDR1 LNHDA and CDR2 SQIVND (reference sequence). This chain joins TRBV19 and TRBJ1-1; TRBD1 is a possible D gene (5 bases). The sequenced sample was peripheral blood. This receptor was taken from a human donor in a cohort sampled during active COVID-19. CDR3: CASKVVGVTEAFF. DNA for the CDR3: TGTGCCAGTAAAGTGGTAGGGGTCACTGAAGCTTTCTTT.